Below are 24 T cell receptor beta chains sequenced from a single sample in a study of sequential checkpoint blockade in melanoma. Clones were read by immunoSEQ multiplex PCR, and TCRdb kept only the in-frame ones, dropping some. In the table there are 4,000 to 5,000 clones, around 25% of which are singletons. Treatment given: randomized to nivolumab then ipilimumab (arm A) or the reverse (arm B). The source material was tumor tissue (inferred from file names), sampled from a patient given nivolumab and ipilimumab in sequence. The receptors were sampled from a human donor with melanoma.

The chain has TRBV6-8 and TRBJ1-5; D uncertain. CDR1 MNHGY and CDR2 SAAAGT come from the germline V gene. The CDR3 runs to 14 residues. The V and J ends lost 10 bases and 0 bases respectively, with 13 bases between them. CDR3 region: CATLEHGSNQPQHF. The CDR3 DNA reads as TGTGCCACCCTTGAGCACGGTAGCAATCAGCCCCAGCATTTT.

This clone occurred many times. J is TRBJ2-2 and V is TRBV11-3, with 14 bases that match TRBD2. CDR1 is SGHNT and CDR2 is YENEEA in the germline V gene. After removal of 5 bases from V and 8 bases from J, the junction contained 16 bases not matched to a gene. The CDR3 totals 19 residues. The CDR3 DNA reads as TGTGCCAGCAGCCCCTTGGGACTAGCGGGAGTTAAAATTTCAGGGGAGCTGTTTTTT. It is translated as CASSPLGLAGVKISGELFF.

This sequence joins TRBV5-1 and TRBJ1-6; TRBD1 matches 7 bases. This CDR3 is built from 15 residues. V lost 0 bases and J lost 8; bases outside the gene matches: 5. CDR1 is SGHRS and CDR2 is YFSETQ in the germline V gene. The chain's CDR3 is CASSLEGARDSPLHF. The CDR3 nucleotides are TGCGCCAGCAGCTTGGAGGGGGCGCGGGATTCACCCCTCCACTTT.

This clone has just a few counts. The V and J genes are TRBV14 and TRBJ2-5, with a possible D match to TRBD2 (6 bases). Between the trimmed V and J ends, which lost 0 bases and 4 bases, there was a span of 15 bases. The CDR3 totals 16 residues. CDR1 is SGHDN, CDR2 FVKESK, per germline. Here the CDR3 DNA reads TGTGCCAGCAGCCAAGAAATACTAGCAGTTCGAGAGACCCAGTACTTC. Residues: CASSQEILAVRETQYF.

This clone was seen many times. This sequence joins TRBV1 and TRBJ2-3. TRBV1 is reported as a pseudogene. CDR3 length: 14 amino acids. As DNA, the CDR3 is TGCGCCAGCAGCCAAGATATGGGTTGGGATACGCAGTATTTT. Its translation is CASSQDMGWDTQYF.

The chain has TRBV18 and TRBJ2-3; the match to TRBD2 covers 10 bases. J gave up 0 bases and V 6 bases, and 3 bases lay outside the gene matches. CDR3 length equals 15 residues. In germline, CDR1 is KGHSH, CDR2 LQKENI. The CDR3 DNA reads TGTGCCAGCTCCTCGACTAGCGGGAGCACAGATACGCAGTATTTT. It translates to CASSSTSGSTDTQYF. The whole variable domain, filled in from reference TRBV18 and TRBJ2-3, reads NAGVMQNPRHLVRRRGQEARLRCSPMKGHSHVYWYRQLPEEGLKFMVYLQKENIIDESGMPKERFSAEFPKEGPSILRIQQVVRGDSAAYFCASSSTSGSTDTQYFGPGTRLTVL.

In this sample, this clone is medium-sized (0.01 to 0.1%). The rearrangement links TRBV6-1 to TRBJ2-6; no firm D call. Germline CDR1 and CDR2: MNHNS and SASEGT. Trimming left V 1 base short and J 5 bases short, with 3 bases between. The CDR3 consists of 13 residues. The CDR3 DNA follows: TGTGCCAGCAGTGAAGGGTGGGCCAACGTCCTGACTTTC. It is translated as CASSEGWANVLTF.

The chain carries TRBV28 and TRBJ2-3, with no clear D. The CDR3 is made up of 15 amino acids. Germline V lookup: CDR1 MDHEN, CDR2 SYDVKM. V lost 4 bases, J lost 5 bases, and 16 bases lay in between. The CDR3 DNA is TGTGCCAGCAGTTCGGAACAGAGGCGCGGAGATACGCAGTATTTT. It yields the protein CASSSEQRRGDTQYF.

This clone has only a few counts. V and J are TRBV29-1 and TRBJ2-1, with TRBD2 matching over 11 bases. The CDR3 is made up of 14 amino acids. Per the germline V gene, CDR1 is SQVTM and CDR2 is ANQGSEA. The V gene end was trimmed by 7 bases and the J gene end by 3 bases; junction bases not matched to a gene: 5. CDR3 amino acids: CSAWTSGRYNEQFF. The CDR3 nucleotides read TGCAGCGCTTGGACTAGCGGGCGCTACAATGAGCAGTTCTTC.

This clone was observed a handful of times. The genes are TRBV10-3 and TRBJ2-1, with 7 bases lining up with TRBD1. The germline gives CDR1 ENHRY, CDR2 SYGVKD. Trimming at V came to 0 bases and at J to 2 bases, leaving 4 bases not matched to a gene. This CDR3 is 16 amino acids long. This chain's CDR3 is CAISESWTGAYNEQFF. The CDR3 DNA sequence: TGTGCCATCAGTGAGTCGTGGACAGGAGCCTACAATGAGCAGTTCTTC.

This clone was recorded many times. The chain employs TRBV11-3 and TRBJ2-1; 7 bases map to TRBD1. With 3 bases clipped from V and 2 bases from J, the junction kept 7 bases outside the gene matches. Germline V lookup: CDR1 SGHNT, CDR2 YENEEA. The CDR3 has 16 residues. CDR3 sequence reads: CASSLADRAPYNEQFF. The CDR3 nucleotides read TGTGCCAGCAGCTTGGCCGACAGGGCACCCTACAATGAGCAGTTCTTC.

The chain links TRBV18 to TRBJ2-6; D is unclear. CDR3 size: 17 residues. The V end lost 1 base, the J end lost 1 base, and 11 bases lay between the germline ends. Germline CDR1 reads KGHSH; CDR2 reads LQKENI. The chain's CDR3 is CASSPLAGVSGANVLTF. CDR3 bases: TGTGCCAGCTCACCACTGGCTGGGGTTTCTGGGGCCAACGTCCTGACTTTC. Complete variable domain (other parts from reference TRBV18 and TRBJ2-6): NAGVMQNPRHLVRRRGQEARLRCSPMKGHSHVYWYRQLPEEGLKFMVYLQKENIIDESGMPKERFSAEFPKEGPSILRIQQVVRGDSAAYFCASSPLAGVSGANVLTFGAGSRLTVL.

This clone was counted between two and nine times. The V call is TRBV4-1, the J call TRBJ2-3; D is uncertain. The V gene's germline CDR1 is MGHRA and CDR2 YSYEKL. The CDR3 length is 15 residues. Between the trimmed V and J ends, which lost 0 bases and 2 bases, there was a span of 9 bases. The CDR3 spells CASSQDWVITDTQYF. Written as DNA, the CDR3 is TGCGCCAGCAGCCAAGATTGGGTAATCACAGATACGCAGTATTTT.

By sample share, this clone is medium-sized (0.01 to 0.1%). The gene calls are TRBV19 and TRBJ1-5; D may be TRBD1 (5 bases). CDR3 length: 17 residues. Trimming shortened V by 2 bases and J by 0 bases, and 14 bases separated the two germline ends. Germline V CDR1 and CDR2: LNHDA, SQIVND (reference sequence). CDR3 protein: CASSIMGRESSNQPQHF. CDR3 coding DNA: TGTGCCAGTAGTATAATGGGCAGGGAGAGTAGCAATCAGCCCCAGCATTTT.

The gene calls are TRBV10-2 and TRBJ2-4; D not resolved. Trimming took off 3 bases at V and 6 bases at J, with 15 bases between the two ends. The CDR3 is made up of 15 amino acids. The germline gives CDR1 WSHSY, CDR2 SAAADI. The CDR3 loop is CASSDPRHLLNIQYF. For the CDR3, the DNA is TGCGCCAGCAGTGACCCTCGACACCTTCTAAACATTCAGTACTTC.

V is TRBV5-1 and J is TRBJ1-1; TRBD1 might be the D (6 bases). V lost 4 bases, J lost 0 bases, and 13 bases lay in between. The CDR3 is made up of 15 amino acids. Germline V gene data show CDR1 as SGHRS and CDR2 as YFSETQ. The CDR3 DNA is TGCGCCAGCAGCCCTGGGGGCGGTCTGAACACTGAAGCTTTCTTT. It translates to CASSPGGGLNTEAFF. Filled out from reference TRBV5-1 and TRBJ1-1, the complete variable domain reads KAGVTQTPRYLIKTRGQQVTLSCSPISGHRSVSWYQQTPGQGLQFLFEYFSETQRNKGNFPGRFSGRQFSNSRSEMNVSTLELGDSALYLCASSPGGGLNTEAFFGQGTRLTVV.

This clone is classed as medium-sized. The CDR3, as DNA: TGTGCCAGCAGCTTAGGACAGGTTGAGTACACTGAAGCTTTCTTT. It yields the protein CASSLGQVEYTEAFF. The chain recombines TRBV11-3 with TRBJ1-1; maybe TRBD1 (6 bases). The CDR3 is made up of 15 amino acids. Between the trimmed V and J ends, which lost 1 base and 3 bases, there was a span of 12 bases. The germline CDR1 and CDR2 sequences are SGHNT and YENEEA.

The chain links TRBV5-1 to TRBJ2-7; 7 nucleotides line up with TRBD1. Unmatched junction bases numbered 11, after V lost 2 bases and J lost 3 bases. CDR1 and CDR2 (germline): SGHRS, YFSETQ. The CDR3 is 16 residues long. The CDR3 reads CASSFQTGKEGYEQYF. CDR3 sequence (DNA): TGCGCCAGCAGCTTTCAGACAGGGAAAGAGGGCTACGAGCAGTACTTC.

The chain employs TRBV6-7 and TRBJ1-4, with D uncertain. TRBV6-7 is treated as an ORF (open reading frame) with a function not yet certain. V was cut by 5 bases and J by 0 bases, with 28 bases left in between. This CDR3 is 21 amino acids long. CDR3 DNA: TGTGCCAGCAGTGAATTTGACCGAGTCTGGATCACGTTTTCAACTAATGAAAAACTGTTTTTT. It is translated as CASSEFDRVWITFSTNEKLFF.

In its sample, this clone was seen a few times. The V call is TRBV6-8, the J call TRBJ2-1, with 7 bases aligning to TRBD2. Germline values: CDR1 MNHGY, CDR2 SAAAGT. The CDR3 totals 15 residues. V lost 5 bases to trimming and J lost 7 bases; unmatched junction nucleotides: 11. CDR3 DNA sequence: TGTGCCAGCAGTGTCCTAGCGGCCCCTACAAATGAGCAGTTCTTC. Its protein product is CASSVLAAPTNEQFF.

V usage is TRBV29-1 and J usage is TRBJ2-2, with 8 bases fitting TRBD1. Looked up from germline, CDR1 is SQVTM and CDR2 is ANQGSEA. The CDR3 contains 14 residues. V gave up 7 bases and J gave up 3 bases; unmatched junction bases: 7. The CDR3 spells CSAAGGADTGELFF. DNA for the CDR3: TGCAGCGCGGCAGGGGGCGCGGACACCGGGGAGCTGTTTTTT.

This clone was seen a few times. J is TRBJ2-2 and V is TRBV11-3; tentatively, D is TRBD1 or TRBD2 (5 bases each). Trimming left V 7 bases short and J 2 bases short, with 14 bases between. The CDR3 covers 15 residues. Germline CDR1 SGHNT, CDR2 YENEEA. The CDR3 sequence is CASIRPGPNTGELFF. CDR3 nucleotide sequence: TGTGCCAGCATTAGACCGGGACCCAACACCGGGGAGCTGTTTTTT.

By share, this clone ranks as medium-sized. The V and J genes are TRBV28 and TRBJ1-3, with D perhaps matching TRBD1 (6 bases). The CDR3 is made up of 15 amino acids. V was trimmed by 5 bases and J by 3 bases, leaving 14 bases between them. Germline assignment: CDR1 MDHEN and CDR2 SYDVKM. CDR3 coding DNA: TGTGCCAGCAGTACCACAGGGAGGAGTGGAAACACCATATATTTT. Protein: CASSTTGRSGNTIYF.

This clone was picked up many times. The chain combines TRBV11-3 with TRBJ2-7; D may correspond to TRBD1 or TRBD2 (5 bases each). Germline V CDR1 and CDR2: SGHNT, YENEEA. The CDR3 sequence is 14 residues long. Between the trimmed V and J ends, which lost 5 bases and 2 bases, there was a span of 13 bases. The CDR3 nucleotides are TGTGCCAGCAGCCCCGGGACGAACACCTACGAGCAGTACTTC. Its protein is CASSPGTNTYEQYF.